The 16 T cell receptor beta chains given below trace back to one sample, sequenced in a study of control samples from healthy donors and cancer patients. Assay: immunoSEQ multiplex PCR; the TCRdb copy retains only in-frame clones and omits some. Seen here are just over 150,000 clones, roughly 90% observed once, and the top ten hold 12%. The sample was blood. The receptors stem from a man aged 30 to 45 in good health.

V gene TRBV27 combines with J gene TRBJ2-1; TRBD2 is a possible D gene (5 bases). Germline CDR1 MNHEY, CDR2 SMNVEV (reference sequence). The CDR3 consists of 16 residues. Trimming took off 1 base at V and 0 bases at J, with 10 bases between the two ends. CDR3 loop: CASSLWLGSSYNEQFF. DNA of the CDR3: TGTGCCAGCAGTTTATGGCTAGGGAGCTCCTACAATGAGCAGTTCTTC.

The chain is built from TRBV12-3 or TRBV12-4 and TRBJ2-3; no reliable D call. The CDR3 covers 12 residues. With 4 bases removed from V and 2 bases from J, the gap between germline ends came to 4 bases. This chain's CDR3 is CASSSHTDTQYF. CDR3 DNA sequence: TGTGCCAGCAGTTCGCACACAGATACGCAGTATTTT.

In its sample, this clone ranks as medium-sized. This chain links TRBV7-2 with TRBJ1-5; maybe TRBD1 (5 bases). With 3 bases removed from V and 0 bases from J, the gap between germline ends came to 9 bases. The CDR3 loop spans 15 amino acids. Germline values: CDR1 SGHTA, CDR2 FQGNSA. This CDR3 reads CASSLGEYSNQPQHF. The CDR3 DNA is TGTGCCAGCAGCTTGGGGGAATATAGCAATCAGCCCCAGCATTTT.

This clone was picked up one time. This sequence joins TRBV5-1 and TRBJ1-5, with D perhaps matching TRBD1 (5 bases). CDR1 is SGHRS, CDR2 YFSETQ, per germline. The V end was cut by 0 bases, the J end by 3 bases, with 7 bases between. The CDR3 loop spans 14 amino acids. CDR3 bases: TGCGCCAGCAGCTTGGGGGACGCCAATCAGCCCCAGCATTTT. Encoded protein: CASSLGDANQPQHF. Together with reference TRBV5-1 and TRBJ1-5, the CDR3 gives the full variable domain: KAGVTQTPRYLIKTRGQQVTLSCSPISGHRSVSWYQQTPGQGLQFLFEYFSETQRNKGNFPGRFSGRQFSNSRSEMNVSTLELGDSALYLCASSLGDANQPQHFGDGTRLSIL.

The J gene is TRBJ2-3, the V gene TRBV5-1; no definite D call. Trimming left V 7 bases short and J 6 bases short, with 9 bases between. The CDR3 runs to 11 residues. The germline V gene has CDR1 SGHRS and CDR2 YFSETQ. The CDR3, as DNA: TGCGCCAGCTTCCTGGGGGATACGCAGTATTTT. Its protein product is CASFLGDTQYF.

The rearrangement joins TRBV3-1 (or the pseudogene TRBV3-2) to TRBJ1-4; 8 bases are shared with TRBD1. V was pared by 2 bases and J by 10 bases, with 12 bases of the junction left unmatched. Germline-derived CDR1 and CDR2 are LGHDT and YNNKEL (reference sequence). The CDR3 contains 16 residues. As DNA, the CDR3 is TGTGCCAGCAGCCAATTCCGGGACAGGCGGAAATTAAAACTGTTTTTT. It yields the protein CASSQFRDRRKLKLFF.

CDR3 sequence (DNA): TGTGCCAGCAGCTGGGCCATGAGCTCCTACGAGCAGTACTTC. Its translation is CASSWAMSSYEQYF. This chain joins TRBV7-2 and TRBJ2-7; D unresolved. Trimming shortened V by 4 bases and J by 0 bases, and 10 bases separated the two germline ends. Per germline, CDR1 SGHTA and CDR2 FQGNSA. The CDR3 has 14 amino acids.

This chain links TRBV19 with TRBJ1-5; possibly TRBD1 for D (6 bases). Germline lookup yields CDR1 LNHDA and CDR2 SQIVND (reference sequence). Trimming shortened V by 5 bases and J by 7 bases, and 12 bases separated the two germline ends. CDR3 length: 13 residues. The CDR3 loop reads CASSFRGGQPQHF. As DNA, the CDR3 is TGTGCCAGTAGTTTCAGGGGAGGCCAGCCCCAGCATTTT.

The CDR3 DNA follows: TGTGCCAGCTCACCAGGGTCTATCGAGACCCAGTACTTC. As protein: CASSPGSIETQYF. The rearrangement joins TRBV18 to TRBJ2-5, with D uncertain. CDR1 KGHSH and CDR2 LQKENI come from the germline V gene. This CDR3 spans 13 amino acids. V lost 2 bases to trimming and J lost 5 bases, with 9 bases between them. Full variable domain (rest looked up from reference TRBV18 and TRBJ2-5): NAGVMQNPRHLVRRRGQEARLRCSPMKGHSHVYWYRQLPEEGLKFMVYLQKENIIDESGMPKERFSAEFPKEGPSILRIQQVVRGDSAAYFCASSPGSIETQYFGPGTRLLVL.

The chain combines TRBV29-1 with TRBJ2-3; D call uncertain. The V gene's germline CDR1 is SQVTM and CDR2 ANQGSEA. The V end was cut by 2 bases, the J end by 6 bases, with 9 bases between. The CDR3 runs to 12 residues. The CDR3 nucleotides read TGCAGCGTTGAACCCTCCTTGGATACGCAGTATTTT. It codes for CSVEPSLDTQYF.

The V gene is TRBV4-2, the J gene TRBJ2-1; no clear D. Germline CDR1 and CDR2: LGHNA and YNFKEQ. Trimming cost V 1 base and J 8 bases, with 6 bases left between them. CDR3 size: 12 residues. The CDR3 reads CASSQGPYEQFF. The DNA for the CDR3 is TGTGCCAGCAGCCAAGGCCCCTATGAGCAGTTCTTC.

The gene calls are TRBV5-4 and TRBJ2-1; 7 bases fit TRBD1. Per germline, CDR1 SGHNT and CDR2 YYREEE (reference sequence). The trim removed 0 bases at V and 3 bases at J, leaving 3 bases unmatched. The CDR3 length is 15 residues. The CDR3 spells CASSLGQGDYNEQFF. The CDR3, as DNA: TGTGCCAGCAGCTTGGGGCAGGGGGACTACAATGAGCAGTTCTTC.

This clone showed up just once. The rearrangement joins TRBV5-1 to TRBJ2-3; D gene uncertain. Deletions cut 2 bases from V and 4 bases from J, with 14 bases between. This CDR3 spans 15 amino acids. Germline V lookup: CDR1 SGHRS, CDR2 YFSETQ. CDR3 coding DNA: TGCGCCAGCAGCTTCTGGTGGGCAAATTCAGATACGCAGTATTTT. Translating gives CASSFWWANSDTQYF.

The CDR3 loop is CASSDSRKHF. The DNA for the CDR3 is TGTGCCAGCAGTGATTCCCGGAAGCATTTT. The rearrangement joins TRBV2 to TRBJ1-5; the D is unclear. The V end was cut by 3 bases, the J end by 14 bases, with 8 bases between. CDR3 size: 10 residues. Germline V lookup: CDR1 SNHLY, CDR2 FYNNEI.

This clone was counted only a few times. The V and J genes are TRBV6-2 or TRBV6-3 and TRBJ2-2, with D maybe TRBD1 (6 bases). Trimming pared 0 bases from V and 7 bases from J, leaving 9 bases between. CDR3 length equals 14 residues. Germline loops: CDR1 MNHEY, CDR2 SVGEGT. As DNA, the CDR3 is TGTGCCAGCAGTTACTCGACAGGAGGCGGGGAGCTGTTTTTT. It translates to CASSYSTGGGELFF.

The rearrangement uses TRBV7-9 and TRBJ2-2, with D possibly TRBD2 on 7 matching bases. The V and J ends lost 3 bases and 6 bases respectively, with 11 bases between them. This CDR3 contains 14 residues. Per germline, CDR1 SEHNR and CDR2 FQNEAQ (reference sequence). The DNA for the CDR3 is TGTGCCAGCAGCTTCGGGGGGCCCTCCGGGGAGCTGTTTTTT. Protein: CASSFGGPSGELFF.